This T cell receptor (beta chain) was sequenced in a study of blood T cell repertoires in COVID-19. As for the study in general: Sites in the United States, Italy and Spain provided acute and convalescent COVID-19 samples.

The CDR3 is 14 amino acids. Trimming removed 2 bases from V and 3 bases from J; junction bases left unmatched: 1. CDR1 is SNHLY and CDR2 is FYNNEI in the germline V gene. All enrollees were roughly 18 to 89 years old and from under 25 US areas. Participants had their cohort set by participant-reported clinical history. As processed by the authors: It was from reference gene primer amplification that nucleated cell counts were estimated. TCRdb's table, derived via immunoSEQ multiplex PCR, lists solely in-frame clones and lacks some. Clonal size and the V and J genes are those of that table, whereas D and trimming came from the DNA. The sample shows 150,000 or so clones, approximately 87% of them seen only once.

The receptor comes from a woman aged 50 to 60 who had recovered from COVID-19. This chain links TRBV2 with TRBJ1-2, with 9 bases aligning to TRBD1. The specimen was PBMCs or T cells enriched from blood (not recorded which). CDR3 residues: CASSERTGDYGYTF. DNA of the CDR3: TGTGCCAGCAGTGAACGGACAGGGGACTATGGCTACACCTTC.